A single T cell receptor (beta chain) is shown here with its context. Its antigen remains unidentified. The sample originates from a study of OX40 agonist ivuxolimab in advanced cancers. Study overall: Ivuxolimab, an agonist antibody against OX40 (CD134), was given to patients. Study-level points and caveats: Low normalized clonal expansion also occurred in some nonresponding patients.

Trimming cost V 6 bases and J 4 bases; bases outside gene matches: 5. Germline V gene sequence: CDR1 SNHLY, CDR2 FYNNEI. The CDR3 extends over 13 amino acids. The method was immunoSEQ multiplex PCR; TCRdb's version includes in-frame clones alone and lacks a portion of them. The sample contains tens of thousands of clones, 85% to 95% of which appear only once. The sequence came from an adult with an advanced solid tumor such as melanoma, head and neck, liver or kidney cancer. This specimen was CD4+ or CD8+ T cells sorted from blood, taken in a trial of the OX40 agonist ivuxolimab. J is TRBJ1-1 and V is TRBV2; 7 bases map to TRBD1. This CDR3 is CASSYRGGTEAFF. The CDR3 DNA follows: TGTGCCAGCAGCTACAGGGGCGGCACTGAAGCTTTCTTT.